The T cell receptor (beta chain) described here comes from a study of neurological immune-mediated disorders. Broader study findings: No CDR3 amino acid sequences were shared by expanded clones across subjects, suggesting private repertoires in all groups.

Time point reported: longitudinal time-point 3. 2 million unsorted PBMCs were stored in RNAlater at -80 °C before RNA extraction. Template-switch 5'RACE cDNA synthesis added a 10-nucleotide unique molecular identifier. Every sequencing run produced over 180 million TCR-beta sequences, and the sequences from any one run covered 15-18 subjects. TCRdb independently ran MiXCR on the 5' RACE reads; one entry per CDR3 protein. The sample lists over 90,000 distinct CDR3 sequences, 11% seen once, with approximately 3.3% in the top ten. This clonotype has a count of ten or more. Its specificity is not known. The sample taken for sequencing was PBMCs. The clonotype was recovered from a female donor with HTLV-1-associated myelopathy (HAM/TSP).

In DNA form, the CDR3 reads TGTGCCAGCGAGTGGGGGGGCAATGAGCAGTTCTTC. It encodes CASEWGGNEQFF. The chain couples TRBV28 to TRBJ2-1, with TRBD2 matching over 7 bases. The V segment lost 8 bases and the J segment 6 bases; nucleotides outside the gene matches: 4. This CDR3 contains 12 residues. From germline, CDR1 is MDHEN and CDR2 SYDVKM.